Listed here is a single T cell receptor (beta chain). Original data processing: Estimation of nucleated cell counts relied on the amplification of reference gene primers. The protocol was immunoSEQ multiplex PCR, while the TCRdb copy is restricted to in-frame clones and leaves out a portion. That table is the source of V, J and clone size, and D and trimming were worked out from the DNA. Of about 59,000 clones listed, roughly nine tenths were seen once; the top ten hold roughly 8.1%. This specimen belongs to a study of blood T cell repertoires in COVID-19. For the study at large: Acute and convalescent COVID-19 samples came from the United States, Italy and Spain. T cells, B-cell-depleted T cells, or PBMCs provided the cDNA or gDNA that served as material.

The CDR3 has 15 residues. The germline V gene encodes CDR1 ENHRY and CDR2 SYGVKD. Trimming at V came to 5 bases and at J to 1 base, leaving 7 bases not matched to a gene. Sequences were obtained from peripheral blood. The chain recombines TRBV10-3 with TRBJ2-7, with 8 positions matching TRBD1. The sequence came from a human donor in a cohort sampled during active COVID-19. The CDR3 here is CAISPGQALSYEQYF. Written as DNA, the CDR3 is TGTGCCATCAGTCCGGGACAGGCCCTGTCCTACGAGCAGTACTTC.